These 17 T cell receptor beta chains were all obtained from the same sample, sequenced in a study of high-grade serous ovarian cancer treatment subgroups. The tumor samples were collected prior to definitive surgery or chemotherapy. Measured with immunoSEQ multiplex PCR; TCRdb has only the in-frame clones, and not every one. Here the sample spans about 3,000 clones, almost 85% being singletons. The sequenced sample was tumor tissue. The origin of the receptors is a human donor with high-grade serous ovarian cancer.

The genes are TRBV7-2 and TRBJ2-7, with 11 positions matching TRBD2. V shed 5 bases and J 3 bases; nucleotides not matched to a gene: 3. The CDR3 sequence is 14 residues long. Germline V gives CDR1 SGHTA, CDR2 FQGNSA. CDR3 sequence: CASSLSGRVYEQYF. The DNA of the CDR3 is TGTGCCAGCAGCCTTAGCGGGAGGGTCTACGAGCAGTACTTC.

This chain joins TRBV9 and TRBJ2-3, with unresolved D. Germline CDR1 SGDLS, CDR2 YYNGEE. V shed 3 bases and J shed 2 bases, with 13 bases lying between them. This CDR3 is built from 15 residues. The CDR3 protein is CASSEESPNTDTQYF. DNA for the CDR3: TGTGCCAGCAGCGAGGAGAGTCCTAACACAGATACGCAGTATTTT.

This rearrangement joins TRBV27 to TRBJ2-5, with D perhaps TRBD1 or TRBD2 (5 bases each). The germline gives CDR1 MNHEY, CDR2 SMNVEV (reference sequence). The CDR3 has 16 residues. The ends were cut back, 7 bases at V and 5 bases at J, with 23 bases in the middle. CDR3 loop: CASTPRWGIGRETQYF. The CDR3 nucleotides read TGTGCCAGCACCCCCAGGTGGGGGATTGGTCGGGAGACCCAGTACTTC.

The chain carries TRBV5-6 and TRBJ2-2; D remains unclear. Trimming shortened V by 4 bases and J by 4 bases, and 2 bases separated the two germline ends. This CDR3 has 11 amino acids. Per germline, CDR1 SGHDT and CDR2 YYEEEE. CDR3 DNA sequence: TGTGCCAGCAGCGTCACCGGGGAGCTGTTTTTT. It specifies CASSVTGELFF.

The chain joins TRBV7-2 to TRBJ2-3, with D maybe TRBD2 (6 bases). The V and J ends lost 5 bases and 8 bases respectively, with 14 bases between them. The CDR3 spans 13 residues. CDR1 and CDR2 from the germline V gene are SGHTA and FQGNSA. CDR3 coding DNA: TGTGCCAGCAGCGACCGGGACTCGGGTACGCAGTATTTT. Its protein is CASSDRDSGTQYF.

The J gene is TRBJ2-6, the V gene TRBV19; possibly TRBD2 for D (5 bases). Trimming left V 7 bases short and J 0 bases short, with 10 bases between. Germline V CDR1 and CDR2: LNHDA, SQIVND (reference sequence). CDR3 size: 15 residues. CDR3 in amino acids: CASNGRVSGANVLTF. CDR3 sequence (DNA): TGTGCCAGTAACGGGCGGGTCTCTGGGGCCAACGTCCTGACTTTC.

The CDR3 sequence is CASSFGSFYEQYF. CDR3 DNA sequence: TGTGCCAGCAGCTTTGGGTCCTTCTACGAGCAGTACTTC. This sequence joins TRBV5-6 and TRBJ2-7, with D unresolved. This CDR3 contains 13 residues. V gave up 2 bases and J gave up 3 bases, with 9 bases separating them. Per germline, CDR1 SGHDT and CDR2 YYEEEE.

The chain combines TRBV19 with TRBJ2-5; 8 positions match TRBD1. V was clipped by 5 bases and J by 4 bases; unmatched bases: 9. Germline-derived CDR1 and CDR2 are LNHDA and SQIVND (reference sequence). This CDR3 region has 15 residues. CDR3 DNA sequence: TGTGCCAGTAGTCCCGGGACAGGTTGGGGAGAGACCCAGTACTTC. It yields the protein CASSPGTGWGETQYF.

This chain joins TRBV28 and TRBJ2-3, with TRBD2 identical over 12 bases. This CDR3 contains 17 residues. With 5 bases clipped from V and 2 bases from J, the junction kept 8 bases outside the gene matches. Germline lookup yields CDR1 MDHEN and CDR2 SYDVKM. The CDR3 spells CASSTLTSGSYTDTQYF. The CDR3 nucleotides are TGTGCCAGCAGTACGCTGACTAGCGGGAGCTACACAGATACGCAGTATTTT.

This chain joins TRBV7-3 and TRBJ2-6; D gene unclear. The CDR3 extends over 15 amino acids. The V gene lost 2 bases and the J gene lost 1 base, with 6 bases spanning the gap. Germline V gene data show CDR1 as SGHTA and CDR2 as FQGTGA. The CDR3 DNA follows: TGTGCCAGCAGCTTACGCAGATCTGGGGCCAACGTCCTGACTTTC. It is translated as CASSLRRSGANVLTF.

V is TRBV6-6 and J is TRBJ1-2; the match to TRBD1 covers 7 bases. Germline trimming cut 5 bases from V and 4 bases from J; bases unmatched to any gene: 10. The CDR3 is made up of 15 amino acids. Germline V gives CDR1 MNHNY, CDR2 SVGAGI (reference sequence). The CDR3, as DNA: TGTGCCAGCAGTCAAACAGGGGATTCCGGCTATGGCTACACCTTC. Protein: CASSQTGDSGYGYTF.

The V call is TRBV29-1, the J call TRBJ2-5; no firm D call. V was clipped by 6 bases and J by 5 bases, with 10 bases between them. Germline assignment: CDR1 SQVTM and CDR2 ANQGSEA. The CDR3 runs to 11 residues. The CDR3 region has the DNA TGCAGCGTGGTGCCCGAGGAGACCCAGTACTTC. Protein: CSVVPEETQYF.

The chain recombines TRBV5-1 with TRBJ1-6; maybe TRBD1 (6 bases). The CDR3 has 16 residues. CDR1 is SGHRS, CDR2 YFSETQ, per germline. The V gene lost 0 bases and the J gene lost 9 bases, with 16 bases spanning the gap. The CDR3: CASSLEGGTGRSPLHF. The CDR3 bases are TGCGCCAGCAGCTTGGAGGGGGGGACGGGGCGTTCACCCCTCCACTTT.

The rearrangement uses TRBV19 and TRBJ2-5, with TRBD1 matching 7 bases. With the DNA end fitting TRBJ2-7 better, the J assignment may be wrong. The CDR3 spans 15 residues. From germline, CDR1 is LNHDA and CDR2 SQIVND (reference sequence). In DNA, the CDR3 is TGTGCCAGTAGTATAGATCCCGACAGGGAGAACGAGCAGTACTTC. As protein: CASSIDPDRENEQYF.

The V and J genes are TRBV6-5 and TRBJ2-3; D is ambiguous. Looked up from germline, CDR1 is MNHEY and CDR2 is SVGAGI. This CDR3 comprises 14 residues. V was pared by 5 bases and J by 4 bases, with 13 bases between. The CDR3 nucleotides are TGTGCCAGCAGTAAGCTTCCACAAGCAGATACGCAGTATTTT. Translating gives CASSKLPQADTQYF.

This chain links TRBV28 with TRBJ2-7; D perhaps matches TRBD2 (6 bases). CDR1 MDHEN and CDR2 SYDVKM come from the germline V gene. This CDR3 has 12 residues. The germline V and J ends were trimmed by 11 bases and 6 bases, with 17 bases remaining between them. The CDR3 DNA is TGTGCCTCGGGGGACCGACGGGGCGAGCAGTACTTC. Its protein is CASGDRRGEQYF.

This clone was counted a few times. V gene TRBV30 combines with J gene TRBJ1-4; possible D gene TRBD1, 6 bases. With 2 bases removed from V and 14 bases from J, the gap between germline ends came to 12 bases. Germline V gene sequence: CDR1 GTSNPN, CDR2 SVGIG (reference sequence). The CDR3 consists of 11 residues. DNA of the CDR3: TGTGCCTGGAGTCGAGGACAGATCCTGTTTTTT. Translated, it gives CAWSRGQILFF.